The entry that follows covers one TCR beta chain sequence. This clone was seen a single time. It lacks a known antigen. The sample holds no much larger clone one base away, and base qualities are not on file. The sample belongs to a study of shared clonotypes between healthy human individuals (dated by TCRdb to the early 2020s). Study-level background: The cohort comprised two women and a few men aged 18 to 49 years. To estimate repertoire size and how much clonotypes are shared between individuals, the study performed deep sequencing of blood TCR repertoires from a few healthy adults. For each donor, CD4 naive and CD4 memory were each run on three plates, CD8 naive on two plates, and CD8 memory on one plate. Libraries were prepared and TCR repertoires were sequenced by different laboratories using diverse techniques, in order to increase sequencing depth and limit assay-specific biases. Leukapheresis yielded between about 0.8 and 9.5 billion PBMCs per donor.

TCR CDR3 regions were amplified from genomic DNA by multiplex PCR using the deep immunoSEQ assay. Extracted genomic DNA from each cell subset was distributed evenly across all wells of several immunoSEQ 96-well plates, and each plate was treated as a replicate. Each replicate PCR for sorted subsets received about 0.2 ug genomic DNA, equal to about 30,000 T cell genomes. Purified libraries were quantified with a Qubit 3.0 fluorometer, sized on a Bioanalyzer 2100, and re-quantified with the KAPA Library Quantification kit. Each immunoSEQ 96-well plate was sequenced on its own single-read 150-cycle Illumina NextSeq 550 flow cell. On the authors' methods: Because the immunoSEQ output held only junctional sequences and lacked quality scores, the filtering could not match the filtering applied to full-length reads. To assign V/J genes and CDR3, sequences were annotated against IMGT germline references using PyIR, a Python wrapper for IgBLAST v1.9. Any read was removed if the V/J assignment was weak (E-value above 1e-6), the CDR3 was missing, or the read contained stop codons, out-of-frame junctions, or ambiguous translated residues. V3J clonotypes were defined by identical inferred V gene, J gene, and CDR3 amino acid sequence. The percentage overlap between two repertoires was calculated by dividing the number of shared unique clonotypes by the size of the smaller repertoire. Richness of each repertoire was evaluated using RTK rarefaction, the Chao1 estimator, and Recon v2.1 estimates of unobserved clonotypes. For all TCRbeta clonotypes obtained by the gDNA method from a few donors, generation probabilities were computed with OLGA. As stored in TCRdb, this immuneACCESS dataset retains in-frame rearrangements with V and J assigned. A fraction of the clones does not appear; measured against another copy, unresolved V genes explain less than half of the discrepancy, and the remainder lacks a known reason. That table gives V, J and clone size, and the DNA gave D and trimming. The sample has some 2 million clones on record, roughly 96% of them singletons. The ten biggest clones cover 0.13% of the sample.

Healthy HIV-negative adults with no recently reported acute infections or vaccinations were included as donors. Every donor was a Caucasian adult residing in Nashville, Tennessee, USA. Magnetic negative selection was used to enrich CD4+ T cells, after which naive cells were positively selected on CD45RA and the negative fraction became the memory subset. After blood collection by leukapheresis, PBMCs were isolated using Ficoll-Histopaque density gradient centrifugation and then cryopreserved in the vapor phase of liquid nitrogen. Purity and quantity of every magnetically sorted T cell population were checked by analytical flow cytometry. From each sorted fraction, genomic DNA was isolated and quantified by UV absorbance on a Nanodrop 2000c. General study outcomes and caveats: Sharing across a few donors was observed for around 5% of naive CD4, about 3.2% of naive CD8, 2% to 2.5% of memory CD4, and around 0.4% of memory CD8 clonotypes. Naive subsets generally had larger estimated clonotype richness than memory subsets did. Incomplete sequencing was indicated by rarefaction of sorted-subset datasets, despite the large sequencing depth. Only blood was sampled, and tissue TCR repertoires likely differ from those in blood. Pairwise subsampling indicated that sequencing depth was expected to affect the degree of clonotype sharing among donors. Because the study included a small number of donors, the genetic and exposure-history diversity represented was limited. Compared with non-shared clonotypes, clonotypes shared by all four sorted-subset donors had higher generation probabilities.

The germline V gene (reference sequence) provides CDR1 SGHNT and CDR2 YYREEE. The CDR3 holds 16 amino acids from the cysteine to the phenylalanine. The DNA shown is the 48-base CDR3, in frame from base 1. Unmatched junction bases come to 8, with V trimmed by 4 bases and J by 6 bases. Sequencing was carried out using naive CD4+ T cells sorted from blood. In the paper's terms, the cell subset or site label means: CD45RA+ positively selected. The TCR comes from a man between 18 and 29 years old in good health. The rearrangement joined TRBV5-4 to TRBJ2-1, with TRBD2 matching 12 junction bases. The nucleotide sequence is TGTGCCAGCAGCCGGGCTAGCGGGGGGGATCTCAATGAGCAGTTCTTC. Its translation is CASSRASGGDLNEQFF.